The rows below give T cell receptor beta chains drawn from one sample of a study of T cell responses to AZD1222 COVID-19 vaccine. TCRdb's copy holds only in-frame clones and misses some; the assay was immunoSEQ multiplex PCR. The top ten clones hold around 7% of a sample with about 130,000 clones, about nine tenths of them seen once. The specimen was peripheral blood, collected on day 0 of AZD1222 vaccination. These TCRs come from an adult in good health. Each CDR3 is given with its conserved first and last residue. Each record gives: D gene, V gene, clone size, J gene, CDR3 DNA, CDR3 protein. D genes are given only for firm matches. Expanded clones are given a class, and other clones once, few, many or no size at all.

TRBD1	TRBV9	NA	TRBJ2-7	TGTGCCAGCAGCCTGACGGGACAGGGTTCCTACGAGCAGTACTTC	CASSLTGQGSYEQYF
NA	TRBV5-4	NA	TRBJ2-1	TGTGCCAGCAGCAGAGGGTTTACCGGGGGTAATGAGCAGTTCTTC	CASSRGFTGGNEQFF
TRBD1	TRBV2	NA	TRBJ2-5	TGTGCCAGCAGAGTAGATTACAGGGGAGAAGAGACCCAGTACTTC	CASRVDYRGEETQYF
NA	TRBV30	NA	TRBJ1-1	TGTGCCTGGAAAAACCCAGGGGCGAACACTGAAGCTTTCTTT	CAWKNPGANTEAFF
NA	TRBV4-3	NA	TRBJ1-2	TGCGCCAGCAGCCAGGGTCAGGGTTTTGGCTACACCTTC	CASSQGQGFGYTF
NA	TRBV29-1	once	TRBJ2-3	TGCAGCGGCCAGATGGGGATACCGCAGTATTTT	CSGQMGIPQYF
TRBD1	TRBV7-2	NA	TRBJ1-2	TGTGCCAGCAGCCCGGGACAGGGCTATGGCTACACCTTC	CASSPGQGYGYTF
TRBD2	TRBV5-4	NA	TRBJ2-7	TGTGCCAGCAGCCCCGTCGGGGGGAAGTCCTACGAGCAGTACTTC	CASSPVGGKSYEQYF
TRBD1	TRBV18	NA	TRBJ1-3	TGTGCCAGCTCACCTAAGGGACAGACCTCTGGAAACACCATATATTTT	CASSPKGQTSGNTIYF
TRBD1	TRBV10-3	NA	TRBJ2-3	TGTGCCATTAGACAGGGGAGCACAGATACGCAGTATTTT	CAIRQGSTDTQYF
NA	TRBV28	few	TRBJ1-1	TGTGCCAGCAGTTTTCAGGGGCGGAACACTGAAGCTTTCTTT	CASSFQGRNTEAFF
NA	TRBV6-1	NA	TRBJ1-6	TGTGCCAGCAGTGAATTTTGGAGACAGTATAATTCACCCCTCCACTTT	CASSEFWRQYNSPLHF
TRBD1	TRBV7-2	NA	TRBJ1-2	TGTGCCAGCAGCTACGGACAGGGGGCATATGGCTACACCTTC	CASSYGQGAYGYTF
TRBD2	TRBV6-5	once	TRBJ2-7	TGTGCCAGCAGTTACTCAAGCGGGGCACCCCCGGGGGAGCAGTACTTC	CASSYSSGAPPGEQYF
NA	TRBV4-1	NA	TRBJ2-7	TGCGCCAGCAGTCCCGCAGGGTTGTACGAGCAGTACTTC	CASSPAGLYEQYF
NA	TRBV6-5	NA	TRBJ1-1	TGTGCCAGCAGCCCCCCAGCCGGGAAGTTCACTGAAGCTTTCTTT	CASSPPAGKFTEAFF
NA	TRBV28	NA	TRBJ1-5	TGTGCCAGCAGTTTAAGGGGAATTAGCAATCAGCCCCAGCATTTT	CASSLRGISNQPQHF
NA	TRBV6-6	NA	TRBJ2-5	TGTGCCAGCAGTTACTCCCAGGTACAAGAGACCCAGTACTTC	CASSYSQVQETQYF
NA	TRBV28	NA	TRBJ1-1	TGTGCCAGCAGTTTACCCGTGACAAACACTGAAGCTTTCTTT	CASSLPVTNTEAFF
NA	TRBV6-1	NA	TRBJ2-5	TGTGCCAGCAGTGAAGCCGGGGAGACCCAGTACTTC	CASSEAGETQYF
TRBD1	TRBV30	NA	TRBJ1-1	TGTGCCTGGAGTGCGACAGGGGGCAAAACTGAAGCTTTCTTT	CAWSATGGKTEAFF
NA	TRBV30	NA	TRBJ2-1	TGTGCCTGGAGTACCTTTTCCGGGACATCCCAGTTCTTC	CAWSTFSGTSQFF